The rows below give T cell receptor beta chains drawn from one sample of a study of beta chain bispecific antibodies for T cell cancers. Which antigens these TCRs recognize remains unknown. TCRdb ran MiXCR on the 5' RACE reads and lists one entry per CDR3 protein. This table has some 20,000 distinct CDR3 sequences, over 2% appearing once. What was sequenced was healthy donor T cells cultured with leukemia cells. The receptor set was obtained from a human donor in good health. Some clones in this sample may be carry-over from other donors' samples. Each CDR3 is given without its conserved first and last residue.

len: 15; v_gene: TRBV21-1; j_gene: TRBJ1-5; CDR3aa: ASSKKCVGSYNQPQH
len: 11; v_gene: TRBV15; j_gene: TRBJ2-7; CDR3aa: ATSSANPYEQY
len: 13; v_gene: TRBV5-6; j_gene: TRBJ2-7; CDR3aa: ASSSSGGAPDEQY
len: 13; v_gene: TRBV11-2; j_gene: TRBJ2-7; CDR3aa: ASSKTGGRSYEQY
len: 13; v_gene: TRBV7-6; j_gene: TRBJ1-1; CDR3aa: ASSPRQGVNTEAF
len: 15; v_gene: TRBV6-5; j_gene: TRBJ1-1; CDR3aa: ASSYLQGARSYTEAF
len: 13; v_gene: TRBV5-1; j_gene: TRBJ1-1; CDR3aa: ASSLGLGANTEAF
len: 11; v_gene: TRBV2; j_gene: TRBJ2-2; CDR3aa: ARGDRNTGELF
len: 12; v_gene: TRBV20-1; j_gene: TRBJ2-1; CDR3aa: SAETGPSYNEQF
len: 12; v_gene: TRBV4-1; j_gene: TRBJ2-7; CDR3aa: ASSQGQSGYEQY
len: 12; v_gene: TRBV15; j_gene: TRBJ2-7; CDR3aa: ATSSQADDGEQY
len: 12; v_gene: TRBV4-1; j_gene: TRBJ2-1; CDR3aa: ASSQTRGGGEQF
len: 11; v_gene: TRBV24-1; j_gene: TRBJ2-2; CDR3aa: ATTQPHTGELF
len: 10; v_gene: TRBV7-8; j_gene: TRBJ2-1; CDR3aa: ASSEGPSGEF
len: 10; v_gene: TRBV5-1; j_gene: TRBJ2-1; CDR3aa: ASSSNYNEQF
len: 11; v_gene: TRBV19; j_gene: TRBJ2-1; CDR3aa: ASSQVSRNEQF
len: 14; v_gene: TRBV6-2/TRBV6-3; j_gene: TRBJ1-2; CDR3aa: ANSTTGGLPYGGYT
len: 13; v_gene: TRBV19; j_gene: TRBJ2-3; CDR3aa: ASSSQLAGVDTQY
len: 14; v_gene: TRBV18; j_gene: TRBJ1-5; CDR3aa: ASSPGAGTGSQPQH
len: 12; v_gene: TRBV7-2; j_gene: TRBJ2-7; CDR3aa: ASRAVDLSYEQY
len: 12; v_gene: TRBV27; j_gene: TRBJ2-7; CDR3aa: ASSFALGGYEQY
len: 13; v_gene: TRBV7-9; j_gene: TRBJ2-7; CDR3aa: ASSLSGQGAYEQY
len: 12; v_gene: TRBV5-4; j_gene: TRBJ2-6; CDR3aa: ASRGSGGANVLT
len: 13; v_gene: TRBV4-1; j_gene: TRBJ2-1; CDR3aa: ASSQDLGAYNEQF
len: 13; v_gene: TRBV9; j_gene: TRBJ2-3; CDR3aa: ASSARLAQWDTQY
len: 14; v_gene: TRBV18; j_gene: TRBJ2-3; CDR3aa: ASSPLQGTGTDTQY
len: 10; v_gene: TRBV30; j_gene: TRBJ1-1; CDR3aa: AWDYRGNEAF
len: 13; v_gene: TRBV3-1; j_gene: TRBJ2-3; CDR3aa: ASSQDIGRTDTQY
len: 12; v_gene: TRBV5-1; j_gene: TRBJ2-1; CDR3aa: ASSPTGGGIGQF
len: 13; v_gene: TRBV3-1; j_gene: TRBJ2-7; CDR3aa: ASSQDPDILYEQY
len: 13; v_gene: TRBV7-6; j_gene: TRBJ2-1; CDR3aa: ASSIRQGSYNEQF
len: 11; v_gene: TRBV28; j_gene: TRBJ1-1; CDR3aa: ASTDRLNTEAF
len: 13; v_gene: TRBV27; j_gene: TRBJ2-1; CDR3aa: ASSSGGPSYNEQF
len: 13; v_gene: TRBV28; j_gene: TRBJ2-1; CDR3aa: ASSVSGTGANEQF
len: 14; v_gene: TRBV24-1; j_gene: TRBJ2-3; CDR3aa: ATSEGTGGHLGTQY
len: 14; v_gene: TRBV4-2; j_gene: TRBJ2-5; CDR3aa: ASSQPGLAGQETQY
len: 11; v_gene: TRBV6-2/TRBV6-3; j_gene: TRBJ2-2; CDR3aa: ASTGTGTGELF
len: 13; v_gene: TRBV9; j_gene: TRBJ2-3; CDR3aa: ASSVNGLPRDTQY
len: 15; v_gene: TRBV6-5; j_gene: TRBJ1-6; CDR3aa: ASSYSTGSSYNSPLH
len: 13; v_gene: TRBV20-1; j_gene: TRBJ2-5; CDR3aa: SARGERAGWETQY
len: 14; v_gene: TRBV9; j_gene: TRBJ2-1; CDR3aa: ASSVDGTSGGQEQF
len: 14; v_gene: TRBV7-8; j_gene: TRBJ2-5; CDR3aa: ASSLGAGRGEETQY
len: 15; v_gene: TRBV11-2; j_gene: TRBJ2-3; CDR3aa: ASSQRSQTTNSDTQY
len: 13; v_gene: TRBV10-3; j_gene: TRBJ2-1; CDR3aa: AISARGGLFDEQF
len: 12; v_gene: TRBV3-1; j_gene: TRBJ2-7; CDR3aa: ASRVTGFSYEQY
len: 13; v_gene: TRBV10-2; j_gene: TRBJ1-2; CDR3aa: ASRPGPQGHYGYT
len: 11; v_gene: TRBV5-1; j_gene: TRBJ2-7; CDR3aa: ASSLTDNYEQY
len: 12; v_gene: TRBV27; j_gene: TRBJ2-3; CDR3aa: ASSILAVTDTQY
len: 12; v_gene: TRBV5-6; j_gene: TRBJ2-7; CDR3aa: ASSSGQSSYEQY
len: 9; v_gene: TRBV10-3; j_gene: TRBJ1-1; CDR3aa: AISDIGEAF
len: 11; v_gene: TRBV20-1; j_gene: TRBJ1-1; CDR3aa: SASRRGGTEAF
len: 12; v_gene: TRBV25-1; j_gene: TRBJ2-7; CDR3aa: ASSDLSRTYEQY
len: 13; v_gene: TRBV27; j_gene: TRBJ1-1; CDR3aa: ASSPLEGWGTEAF
len: 13; v_gene: TRBV7-3; j_gene: TRBJ2-1; CDR3aa: ASSSKAGPYNEQF
len: 15; v_gene: TRBV5-1; j_gene: TRBJ2-5; CDR3aa: ASSKIGQTIYGETQY
len: 10; v_gene: TRBV6-5; j_gene: TRBJ1-2; CDR3aa: ASSREDYGYT
len: 9; v_gene: TRBV5-5; j_gene: TRBJ2-5; CDR3aa: ASSSRKTQY
len: 15; v_gene: TRBV7-9; j_gene: TRBJ2-5; CDR3aa: ASSFARGFGGKETQY
len: 15; v_gene: TRBV18; j_gene: TRBJ1-1; CDR3aa: ASSPMEARRMNTEAF